This TCR beta chain appears in the sequencing data of a study of preoperative IRX-2 immunotherapy in early breast cancer. Sequencing was performed with immunoSEQ multiplex PCR; in TCRdb, only in-frame clones are kept and a portion is missing. The table shows around 2,000 clones, with 67% occurring only once. This clone occurred a few times. Treatment defined: preoperative locoregional IRX-2 cytokine immunotherapy. This phase Ib study tested locoregional IRX-2 cytokine immunotherapy given before surgery. V was cut by 5 bases and J by 1 base, with 5 bases left in between. From germline, CDR1 is LNHDA and CDR2 SQIVND (reference sequence). The CDR3 consists of 12 residues.

The chain combines TRBV19 with TRBJ1-1; the D is unclear. Specimen: tumor tissue, collected before IRX-2 immunotherapy. This receptor was obtained from a human donor with breast cancer. The CDR3 region has the DNA TGTGCCAGTAGTTTACAGAACACTGAAGCTTTCTTT. Protein product: CASSLQNTEAFF.